Listed here are 30 T cell receptor beta chains from one sample, sequenced in a study of T cell responses to AZD1222 COVID-19 vaccine. The data were produced by immunoSEQ multiplex PCR, yet TCRdb's version contains in-frame clones alone and is incomplete. The sample yields 65,000 to 70,000 clones, about 80% seen once. The source was peripheral blood, collected on day 0 of AZD1222 vaccination. These receptors came from an adult in good health.

This clone was seen a few times. The chain recombines TRBV7-8 with TRBJ2-1; D is perhaps TRBD1 or TRBD2 (5 bases each). Germline V CDR1 and CDR2: SGHVS, FQNEAQ. The CDR3 extends over 14 amino acids. The V gene lost 0 bases and the J gene lost 6 bases, with 9 bases spanning the gap. CDR3 sequence: CASSLARDGNEQFF. CDR3 in DNA: TGTGCCAGCAGCTTAGCCAGGGACGGCAATGAGCAGTTCTTC.

J is TRBJ2-3 and V is TRBV6-4, with 7 bases that match TRBD2. The CDR3 loop spans 14 amino acids. Germline CDR1 MRHNA, CDR2 SNTAGT. The ends lost 8 bases at V and 0 bases at J; junction bases unmatched: 5. CDR3 coding DNA: TGTGCCAGCCGCGCACTAGCGAGCACAGATACGCAGTATTTT. Amino acid sequence: CASRALASTDTQYF.

The J gene is TRBJ2-2, the V gene TRBV11-2; D gene unclear. The CDR3 totals 13 residues. V was cut by 1 base and J by 6 bases, with 6 bases left in between. The germline gives CDR1 SGHAT, CDR2 FQNNGV. The CDR3 coding sequence is TGTGCCAGCAGCTTAGTTTGGCCCGGGGAGCTGTTTTTT. Its translation is CASSLVWPGELFF.

The rearrangement joins TRBV10-3 to TRBJ2-1; perhaps TRBD2 as D (5 bases). This CDR3 comprises 14 residues. Trimming removed 3 bases from V and 5 bases from J, with 11 bases in between. The V gene's germline CDR1 is ENHRY and CDR2 SYGVKD. The CDR3 coding sequence is TGTGCCATCAGTGATCCAGCGGCTAACAATGAGCAGTTCTTC. It codes for CAISDPAANNEQFF.

The chain recombines TRBV5-1 with TRBJ2-2; TRBD1 matches 9 bases. J lost 1 base, V lost 5 bases, and 3 bases had no gene match. The germline gives CDR1 SGHRS, CDR2 YFSETQ. This CDR3 comprises 15 residues. The CDR3 spells CASRSDRGNTGELFF. CDR3 nucleotides: TGCGCCAGCAGATCGGACAGGGGGAACACCGGGGAGCTGTTTTTT.

This chain joins TRBV7-3 and TRBJ2-5, with D perhaps TRBD2 (6 bases). V was cut by 3 bases and J by 2 bases, with 10 bases left in between. The V gene's germline CDR1 is SGHTA and CDR2 FQGTGA. The CDR3 is made up of 14 amino acids. CDR3 loop: CASSLVGGQETQYF. DNA for the CDR3: TGTGCCAGCAGCTTGGTGGGGGGACAAGAGACCCAGTACTTC.

This rearrangement joins TRBV4-1 to TRBJ1-3; D gene ambiguous. This CDR3 spans 20 amino acids. Trimming left V 1 base short and J 0 bases short, with 22 bases between. CDR1 is MGHRA, CDR2 YSYEKL, per germline. CDR3 sequence (DNA): TGCGCCAGCAGCCAAGTTTTCCGGCAGGCACTTGACACCTCTGGAAACACCATATATTTT. Its translation is CASSQVFRQALDTSGNTIYF.

This clone has a single count. V gene TRBV9 combines with J gene TRBJ2-2, with D possibly TRBD2 on 6 matching bases. Per germline, CDR1 SGDLS and CDR2 YYNGEE. The length of the CDR3 is 15 residues. With 0 bases removed from V and 5 bases from J, the gap between germline ends came to 11 bases. CDR3: CASSVGPEGTGELFF. The CDR3 DNA reads TGTGCCAGCAGCGTAGGACCGGAGGGGACCGGGGAGCTGTTTTTT.

The chain joins TRBV10-2 to TRBJ1-6; D gene ambiguous. Germline assignment: CDR1 WSHSY and CDR2 SAAADI. Between the trimmed V and J ends, which lost 3 bases and 3 bases, there was a span of 9 bases. The CDR3 runs 15 residues. CDR3 DNA: TGCGCCAGCAGTGAATTACAGCTCTATAATTCACCCCTCCACTTT. This translates into CASSELQLYNSPLHF.

This sequence joins TRBV27 and TRBJ2-3; 7 bases line up with TRBD2. Germline V lookup: CDR1 MNHEY, CDR2 SMNVEV (reference sequence). CDR3 length equals 15 residues. V lost 3 bases to trimming and J lost 6 bases; unmatched junction nucleotides: 9. This CDR3 reads CASSFLPGGEDTQYF. DNA for the CDR3: TGTGCCAGCAGTTTTTTACCGGGAGGAGAGGATACGCAGTATTTT.

Only a few counts were recorded for this clone. CDR3 nucleotide sequence: TGTGCCAGCAGCTTAACCGGGACAGGGACATACTATGGCTACACCTTC. Translating gives CASSLTGTGTYYGYTF. The chain has TRBV7-9 and TRBJ1-2; 9 bases are a match to TRBD1. V shed 2 bases, J shed 3 bases, and the junction held 7 bases outside the gene matches. The germline CDR1 and CDR2 sequences are SEHNR and FQNEAQ (reference sequence). The CDR3 has 16 amino acids.

J is TRBJ2-2 and V is TRBV2; 8 positions match TRBD1. With 8 bases clipped from V and 7 bases from J, the junction kept 18 bases outside the gene matches. Germline V CDR1 and CDR2: SNHLY, FYNNEI. The CDR3 contains 17 residues. The CDR3 DNA is TGTGCCAGCGCGGAATATCCGGGACAGGAAGCCTACGGGGAGCTGTTTTTT. This sequence encodes CASAEYPGQEAYGELFF.

The V gene is TRBV3-1 (or the pseudogene TRBV3-2), the J gene TRBJ2-2, with D possibly matching TRBD2 (5 bases). This CDR3 has 14 residues. The germline V gene encodes CDR1 LGHDT and CDR2 YNNKEL (reference sequence). V was clipped by 1 base and J by 7 bases, with 10 bases between them. As DNA, the CDR3 is TGTGCCAGCAGCCAAGGGGAGAGTCACGGGGAGCTGTTTTTT. Its translation: CASSQGESHGELFF.

The chain recombines TRBV7-2 with TRBJ1-3; no clear D. CDR1 is SGHTA, CDR2 FQGNSA, per germline. V dropped 5 bases and J dropped 4 bases, with 6 bases sitting between them. The CDR3 sequence is 12 residues long. CDR3 sequence reads: CASSTDGNTIYF. CDR3 coding DNA: TGTGCCAGCAGCACAGACGGAAACACCATATATTTT. Based on the CDR3 plus reference TRBV7-2 and TRBJ1-3, the full variable domain is GAGVSQSPSNKVTEKGKDVELRCDPISGHTALYWYRQSLGQGLEFLIYFQGNSAPDKSGLPSDRFSAERTGGSVSTLTIQRTQQEDSAVYLCASSTDGNTIYFGEGSWLTVV.

V usage is TRBV9 and J usage is TRBJ2-5; D possibly corresponds to TRBD2 (6 bases). Trimming cost V 2 bases and J 2 bases, with 16 bases left between them. This CDR3 comprises 16 residues. CDR1 is SGDLS, CDR2 YYNGEE, per germline. CDR3 coding DNA: TGTGCCAGCAGCGTCGGACCCGGAGGGTCACAAGAGACCCAGTACTTC. Protein sequence: CASSVGPGGSQETQYF.

This clone was counted a few times. V usage is TRBV4-1 and J usage is TRBJ2-3, with 9 nucleotides matching TRBD2. There are 19 residues in the CDR3. V lost 3 bases and J lost 2; bases outside the gene matches: 15. Germline loops: CDR1 MGHRA, CDR2 YSYEKL. The DNA of the CDR3 is TGCGCCAGCAGCCAGCCCGGGGGCCTAGCGGGACCGGTCACAGATACGCAGTATTTT. Protein sequence: CASSQPGGLAGPVTDTQYF.

The J gene is TRBJ1-2, the V gene TRBV11-2; 8 nucleotides align to TRBD1. Germline V gene lookup returns CDR1 SGHAT and CDR2 FQNNGV. After removal of 3 bases from V and 7 bases from J, the junction contained 7 bases not matched to a gene. CDR3 length: 14 amino acids. The CDR3: CASSFSTGGRGYTF. CDR3 DNA sequence: TGTGCCAGCAGCTTCTCTACAGGGGGACGTGGCTACACCTTC.

The chain has TRBV5-6 and TRBJ2-5; D uncertain. This CDR3 contains 13 residues. V dropped 0 bases and J dropped 4 bases, with 7 bases sitting between them. Germline V gives CDR1 SGHDT, CDR2 YYEEEE. CDR3 bases: TGTGCCAGCAGCTTGGGGGGTCGAGAGACCCAGTACTTC. Amino acid sequence: CASSLGGRETQYF.

The chain carries TRBV5-1 and TRBJ2-1; possibly TRBD2 for D (7 bases). The germline V and J ends were trimmed by 4 bases and 10 bases, with 18 bases remaining between them. Germline lookup yields CDR1 SGHRS and CDR2 YFSETQ. The CDR3 has 14 amino acids. This CDR3 is CASSPGRAGAEQFF. The CDR3 DNA reads TGCGCCAGCAGCCCGGGGCGTGCGGGGGCCGAGCAGTTCTTC. Complete variable domain (other parts from reference TRBV5-1 and TRBJ2-1): KAGVTQTPRYLIKTRGQQVTLSCSPISGHRSVSWYQQTPGQGLQFLFEYFSETQRNKGNFPGRFSGRQFSNSRSEMNVSTLELGDSALYLCASSPGRAGAEQFFGPGTRLTVL.

This chain joins TRBV3-1 (or the pseudogene TRBV3-2) and TRBJ2-2; D uncertain. Germline loops: CDR1 LGHDT, CDR2 YNNKEL (reference sequence). V was shortened by 0 bases and J by 7 bases, with 9 bases between the two germline ends. This CDR3 has 14 amino acids. DNA for the CDR3: TGTGCCAGCAGCCAAGATTATTACAGCGGGGAGCTGTTTTTT. Residues: CASSQDYYSGELFF.

This chain joins TRBV28 and TRBJ1-2; D perhaps matches TRBD1 (6 bases). CDR3 length: 12 amino acids. Trimming pared 6 bases from V and 3 bases from J, leaving 8 bases between. Germline V CDR1 and CDR2: MDHEN, SYDVKM. Here the CDR3 DNA reads TGTGCCAGCAGCGAGGGGGACTATGGCTACACCTTC. Its translation: CASSEGDYGYTF.

The rearrangement joins TRBV19 to TRBJ1-4; D might be TRBD1 (6 bases). Germline V gene lookup returns CDR1 LNHDA and CDR2 SQIVND (reference sequence). This CDR3 comprises 15 residues. V was trimmed by 1 base and J by 3 bases, leaving 9 bases between them. The CDR3 DNA follows: TGTGCCAGTAGTATAGCCAGGGGATCTAATGAAAAACTGTTTTTT. Protein product: CASSIARGSNEKLFF.

The chain is built from TRBV18 and TRBJ1-5, with 7 bases lining up with TRBD1. V shed 4 bases, J shed 6 bases, and the junction held 6 bases outside the gene matches. Germline V CDR1 and CDR2: KGHSH, LQKENI. The CDR3 is 14 residues long. The CDR3 loop reads CASSLQGNRQPQHF. Written as DNA, the CDR3 is TGTGCCAGCTCACTACAGGGGAACCGTCAGCCCCAGCATTTT.

The chain combines TRBV19 with TRBJ2-7, with 7 bases that match TRBD1. Trimming cost V 4 bases and J 7 bases; bases outside gene matches: 7. The CDR3 is 13 amino acids. Germline V CDR1 and CDR2: LNHDA, SQIVND (reference sequence). The CDR3 loop reads CASSTGGFREQYF. The CDR3 DNA follows: TGTGCCAGTAGTACAGGGGGTTTTCGGGAGCAGTACTTC.

The chain is built from TRBV6-5 and TRBJ1-4, with D possibly TRBD1 on 5 matching bases. Germline CDR1 is MNHEY and CDR2 is SVGAGI. Trimming removed 10 bases from V and 7 bases from J, with 19 bases in between. The CDR3 runs 14 residues. The chain's CDR3 is CATTPFAGPEKLFF. The CDR3 bases are TGTGCCACCACGCCCTTTGCGGGGCCTGAAAAACTGTTTTTT.

The V gene is TRBV19, the J gene TRBJ2-1; 10 nucleotides agree with TRBD2. The CDR3 length is 16 residues. The V and J ends lost 4 bases and 6 bases, in that order; junction bases with no gene match: 9. CDR1 is LNHDA and CDR2 is SQIVND in the germline V gene (reference sequence). In DNA, the CDR3 is TGTGCCAGTAGTACAATCAGCGGGGGGGCCGCCAATGAGCAGTTCTTC. It yields the protein CASSTISGGAANEQFF.

This clone was counted a few times. The CDR3 protein is CASSEGAGGSADTQYF. DNA for the CDR3: TGCGCCAGCAGTGAAGGAGCGGGGGGAAGCGCAGATACGCAGTATTTT. The gene calls are TRBV10-1 and TRBJ2-3, with 9 bases fitting TRBD2. The junction had 8 bases not matched to a gene; V was cut back by 3 bases and J by 4 bases. Germline CDR1 WNHNN, CDR2 SYGVQD (reference sequence). CDR3 size: 16 residues.

This rearrangement joins TRBV10-3 to TRBJ2-3, with TRBD1 matching 9 bases. CDR3 length: 15 amino acids. CDR1 and CDR2 (germline): ENHRY, SYGVKD. V was pared by 6 bases and J by 5 bases, with 9 bases of the junction left unmatched. CDR3 DNA sequence: TGTGCCATCAGCTCGGGACAGGGTCTTCAAGATACGCAGTATTTT. Its protein is CAISSGQGLQDTQYF.

The rearrangement uses TRBV25-1 and TRBJ1-4, with D hard to call. CDR3 size: 14 residues. V was cut by 6 bases and J by 3 bases, with 11 bases left in between. The germline CDR1 and CDR2 sequences are MGHDK and SYGVNS. For the CDR3, the DNA is TGTGCCAGCAGCTTCCCTGGGCCTAATGAAAAACTGTTTTTT. This translates into CASSFPGPNEKLFF. Looking up the rest from reference TRBV25-1 and TRBJ1-4 gives the full variable domain: EADIYQTPRYLVIGTGKKITLECSQTMGHDKMYWYQQDPGMELHLIHYSYGVNSTEKGDLSSESTVSRIRTEHFPLTLESARPSHTSQYLCASSFPGPNEKLFFGSGTQLSVL.

This chain links TRBV2 with TRBJ2-5; 9 nucleotides align to TRBD2. V dropped 6 bases and J dropped 3; count of bases not matched to a gene: 8. Germline V gives CDR1 SNHLY, CDR2 FYNNEI. This CDR3 spans 15 amino acids. The CDR3 DNA reads as TGTGCCAGCAGGGCCCGGACTAGCGAAGAAGAGACCCAGTACTTC. This gives the protein CASRARTSEEETQYF. The complete variable domain, with remaining parts taken from reference TRBV2 and TRBJ2-5, reads EPEVTQTPSHQVTQMGQEVILRCVPISNHLYFYWYRQILGQKVEFLVSFYNNEISEKSEIFDDQFSVERPDGSNFTLKIRSTKLEDSAMYFCASRARTSEEETQYFGPGTRLLVL.